The source of this TCR beta chain is a study of cytomegalovirus exposure and HLA in healthy donors. Notes on the study in general: Presence/absence analysis assumed near-uniform sequencing depth across donors.

The primer mix had 60 Vbeta and 13 Jbeta primers. Profiled with immunoSEQ multiplex PCR; TCRdb holds only in-frame clones, not every one. The sample lists approximately 130,000 clones, roughly four fifths seen once, with less than 2% in the top ten. This clone was observed once. The antigen is undetermined. The germline V gene has CDR1 WNHNN and CDR2 SYGVQD (reference sequence). Trimming removed 2 bases from V and 7 bases from J, with 15 bases in between. The CDR3 consists of 16 residues. The TCR sequence derives from a man between 40 and 49 years old in good health and CMV-seronegative. The chain employs TRBV10-1 and TRBJ1-6; D is possibly TRBD1 (6 bases). The sequenced material came from PBMCs. The CDR3 here is CASSEPPTGRNSPLHF. The CDR3 DNA is TGCGCCAGCAGTGAGCCCCCGACAGGCCGGAATTCACCCCTCCACTTT.